These T cell receptor beta chains were read from a single sample in a study of OX40 agonist ivuxolimab in advanced cancers. TCRdb's copy holds only in-frame clones and misses some; the assay was immunoSEQ multiplex PCR. The sample has about 63,000 clones; about 77% are singletons. The starting material was CD4+ or CD8+ T cells sorted from blood, obtained in a trial of the OX40 agonist ivuxolimab. The receptors were gathered from an adult with an advanced solid tumor such as melanoma, head and neck, liver or kidney cancer. The conserved cysteine and the conserved F or W are not part of the CDR3 here. Each record gives: V gene, clone size, D gene, J gene, CDR3 protein. D genes are given only for firm matches. The size entry is marked missing in some rows and otherwise reads once, few, many or a size class.

V: TRBV7-9
size: -
D: TRBD1
J: TRBJ2-3
CDR3: ASSLKGAGTDTQY

V: TRBV5-1
size: -
D: -
J: TRBJ1-2
CDR3: ASSYTDYGYT

V: TRBV2
size: -
D: -
J: TRBJ2-5
CDR3: ASSQTGQEETQY

V: TRBV5-1
size: -
D: TRBD1
J: TRBJ2-7
CDR3: ASHIGQGGYEQY

V: TRBV2
size: -
D: -
J: TRBJ2-7
CDR3: ASSEGRQAYEQY

V: TRBV11-3
size: -
D: TRBD1
J: TRBJ1-2
CDR3: ASSSDREYGYT

V: TRBV5-6
size: few
D: TRBD1
J: TRBJ1-5
CDR3: ASSRARGQGTGGNQPQH

V: TRBV5-1
size: -
D: TRBD1
J: TRBJ2-7
CDR3: ASSLGQGAHEQY

V: TRBV14
size: few
D: -
J: TRBJ1-2
CDR3: ASSQDRQDGGYT

V: TRBV6-1
size: -
D: -
J: TRBJ1-1
CDR3: ASSSWGGNTEAF

V: TRBV5-1
size: -
D: -
J: TRBJ2-7
CDR3: ASSLAGAPYEQY

V: TRBV30
size: -
D: -
J: TRBJ1-5
CDR3: AWSSTRANNQPQH

V: TRBV2
size: -
D: TRBD2
J: TRBJ2-1
CDR3: ASSAGLAGKNEQF

V: TRBV5-1
size: few
D: -
J: TRBJ2-2
CDR3: ASSLPAGNTGELF

V: TRBV2
size: -
D: -
J: TRBJ2-5
CDR3: ASSEPSIETQY

V: TRBV10-3
size: -
D: TRBD1
J: TRBJ1-1
CDR3: AMGDSLNTEAF

V: TRBV14
size: -
D: TRBD1
J: TRBJ2-4
CDR3: ASSRRSGTGENIQY

V: TRBV5-1
size: -
D: -
J: TRBJ1-4
CDR3: ASSLLGPRPNEKLF

V: TRBV5-6
size: -
D: -
J: TRBJ2-5
CDR3: ASSLVGQGETQY

V: TRBV2
size: -
D: -
J: TRBJ1-5
CDR3: ASTRDSNQPQH

V: TRBV5-1
size: -
D: TRBD2
J: TRBJ2-7
CDR3: ASSRSRLATYEQY

V: TRBV5-6
size: many
D: TRBD2
J: TRBJ2-7
CDR3: ASSSRDSGSYEQY

V: TRBV10-2
size: -
D: -
J: TRBJ2-3
CDR3: ASTRRFVADTQY

V: TRBV28
size: -
D: -
J: TRBJ2-7
CDR3: ASSLGVMVAEQY

V: TRBV19
size: -
D: -
J: TRBJ2-5
CDR3: ASSIGQQETQY

V: TRBV7-9
size: -
D: TRBD1
J: TRBJ2-7
CDR3: ASSTGVYPYEQY

V: TRBV18
size: -
D: TRBD1
J: TRBJ1-2
CDR3: ASSPPTGGETIANYGYT

V: TRBV6-1
size: few
D: -
J: TRBJ2-4
CDR3: ASIGGTIAKNIQY

V: TRBV21-1
size: once
D: -
J: TRBJ1-1
CDR3: AKNRQGAGTEAF

V: TRBV4-2
size: -
D: -
J: TRBJ2-5
CDR3: ASSQDLSLAQY

V: TRBV5-1
size: -
D: TRBD1
J: TRBJ2-1
CDR3: ASSRTGTGGYNEQF

V: TRBV7-9
size: -
D: TRBD2
J: TRBJ2-1
CDR3: AGSRAGNNEQF

V: TRBV14
size: once
D: -
J: TRBJ2-7
CDR3: ASSQRTGFYEQY

V: TRBV30
size: few
D: -
J: TRBJ1-1
CDR3: AWSRTRDTEAF

V: TRBV19
size: few
D: TRBD1
J: TRBJ2-7
CDR3: ASSKDRYSEQY

V: TRBV5-4
size: once
D: TRBD1
J: TRBJ1-3
CDR3: ASSEPGQGIGGNTIY

V: TRBV2
size: -
D: TRBD1
J: TRBJ2-1
CDR3: ASTRTGGGYSEQF

V: TRBV7-8
size: -
D: -
J: TRBJ1-1
CDR3: ASSLVTMNTEAF

V: TRBV7-9
size: -
D: -
J: TRBJ2-5
CDR3: ASSLVVTGGKTQY

V: TRBV19
size: -
D: TRBD1
J: TRBJ2-1
CDR3: ASSIQSAGGLISYNEQF

V: TRBV5-1
size: -
D: -
J: TRBJ2-7
CDR3: ASSLGMKDYEQY

V: TRBV5-1
size: few
D: -
J: TRBJ2-7
CDR3: ASSLVVGTYEQY

V: TRBV18
size: -
D: -
J: TRBJ1-1
CDR3: ASSPPGGQNTEAF

V: TRBV6-6
size: -
D: -
J: TRBJ1-1
CDR3: ASGARGRTEAF

V: TRBV30
size: -
D: -
J: TRBJ1-5
CDR3: AWSSLRPGQPQH

V: TRBV6-1
size: -
D: -
J: TRBJ2-7
CDR3: ASSEAISYEQY

V: TRBV6-6
size: few
D: -
J: TRBJ1-4
CDR3: ASSYSLQGQKLF

V: TRBV27
size: few
D: TRBD1
J: TRBJ1-5
CDR3: ASSPRDRLLPQH

V: TRBV14
size: -
D: -
J: TRBJ1-2
CDR3: ASSRSSGVGTGYT

V: TRBV6-1
size: -
D: -
J: TRBJ2-3
CDR3: ASSEQSGGGPDTQY

V: TRBV10-3
size: once
D: -
J: TRBJ2-3
CDR3: AISSTTVGTDTQY

V: TRBV2
size: -
D: TRBD2
J: TRBJ2-5
CDR3: ASMGLAGETQY